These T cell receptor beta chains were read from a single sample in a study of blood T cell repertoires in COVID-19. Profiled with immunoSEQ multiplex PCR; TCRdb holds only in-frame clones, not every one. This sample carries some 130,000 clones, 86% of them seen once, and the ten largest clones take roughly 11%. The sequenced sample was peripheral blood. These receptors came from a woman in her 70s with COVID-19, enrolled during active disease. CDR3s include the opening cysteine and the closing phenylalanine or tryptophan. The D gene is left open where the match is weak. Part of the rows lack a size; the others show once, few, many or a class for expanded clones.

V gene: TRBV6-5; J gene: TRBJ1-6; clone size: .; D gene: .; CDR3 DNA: TGTGCCAGCAGTTACACAGGGATCCAATCACCCCTCCACTTT; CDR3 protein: CASSYTGIQSPLHF
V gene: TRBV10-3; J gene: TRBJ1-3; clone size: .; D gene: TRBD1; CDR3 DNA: TGTGCCATCAGCGACAGGGGGAACGGAAACACCATATATTTT; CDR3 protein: CAISDRGNGNTIYF
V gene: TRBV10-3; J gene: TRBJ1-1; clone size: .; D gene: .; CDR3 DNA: TGTGCCATCAGTGACCCTGACAGATACACTGAAGCTTTCTTT; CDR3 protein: CAISDPDRYTEAFF
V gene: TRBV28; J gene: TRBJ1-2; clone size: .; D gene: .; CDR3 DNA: TGTGCCAGCAGTTCCCCGAGCCCCTATGGCTACACCTTC; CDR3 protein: CASSSPSPYGYTF
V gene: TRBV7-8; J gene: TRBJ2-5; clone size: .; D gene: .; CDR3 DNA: TGTGCCAGCAGCCCTTACAGGCCTTATAATGGGACCCAGTACTTC; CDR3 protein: CASSPYRPYNGTQYF
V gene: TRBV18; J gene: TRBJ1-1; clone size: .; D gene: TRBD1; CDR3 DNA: TGTGCCAGCTTACAGGGGGGTCGGTTCGCTGAAGCTTTCTTT; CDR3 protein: CASLQGGRFAEAFF
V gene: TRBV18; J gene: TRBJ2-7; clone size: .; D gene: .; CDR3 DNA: TGTGCCAGCTCACTCACTAGTTTCGACGAGCAGTACTTC; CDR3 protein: CASSLTSFDEQYF
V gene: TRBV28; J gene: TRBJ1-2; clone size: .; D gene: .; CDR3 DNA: TGTGCCAGCAGGACTGGAAGCTCCAACTATGGCTACACCTTC; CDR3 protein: CASRTGSSNYGYTF
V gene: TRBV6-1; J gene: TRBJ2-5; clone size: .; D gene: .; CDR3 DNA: TGTGCCAGCAGTGACAACACAGGGCGGATAGAGACCCAGTACTTC; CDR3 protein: CASSDNTGRIETQYF
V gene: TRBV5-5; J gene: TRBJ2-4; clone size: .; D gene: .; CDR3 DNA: TGTGCCAGCAGCAATTATCCAGGGCTATCAGAAAACATTCAGTACTTC; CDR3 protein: CASSNYPGLSENIQYF
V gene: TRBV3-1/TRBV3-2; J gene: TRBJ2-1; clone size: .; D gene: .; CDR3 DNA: TGTGCCAGCAGCCGAGCGGGACAGGAATACAATGAGCAGTTCTTC; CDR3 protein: CASSRAGQEYNEQFF
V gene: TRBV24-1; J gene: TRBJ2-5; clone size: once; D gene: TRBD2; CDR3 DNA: TGTGCCACCAGTGACCCCCTAGCGGGGGGGCTAGAGACCCAGTACTTC; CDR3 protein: CATSDPLAGGLETQYF
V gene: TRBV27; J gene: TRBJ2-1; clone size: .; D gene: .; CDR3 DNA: TGTGCCAGCACCCTCAACCCCAAGGACAGACCAGCCTACAATGAGCAGTTCTTC; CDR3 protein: CASTLNPKDRPAYNEQFF
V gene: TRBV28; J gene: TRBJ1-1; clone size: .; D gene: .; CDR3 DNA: TGTGCCAGCAGCCCGACAATGAACACTGAAGCTTTCTTT; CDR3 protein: CASSPTMNTEAFF
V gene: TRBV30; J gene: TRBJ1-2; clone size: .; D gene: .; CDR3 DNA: TGTGCCTGGAGTTTAGTAAACTATGGCTACACCTTC; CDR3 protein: CAWSLVNYGYTF
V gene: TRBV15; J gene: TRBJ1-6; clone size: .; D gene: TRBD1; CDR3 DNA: TGTGCCACCAGCAGAGATAGGGGGACAGCTTATAATTCACCCCTCCACTTT; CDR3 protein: CATSRDRGTAYNSPLHF
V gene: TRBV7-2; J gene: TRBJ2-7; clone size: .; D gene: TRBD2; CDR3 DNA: TGTGCCAGCAGCTATACTAGCGGGGGGCCCTACGAGCAGTACTTC; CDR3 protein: CASSYTSGGPYEQYF
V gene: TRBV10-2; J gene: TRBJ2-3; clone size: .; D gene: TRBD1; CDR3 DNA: TGCGCCAGCAGACCCCATCGGACAGGGGGCACAGATACGCAGTATTTT; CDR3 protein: CASRPHRTGGTDTQYF
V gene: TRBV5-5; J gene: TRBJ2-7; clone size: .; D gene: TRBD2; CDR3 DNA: TGTGCCAGCAGCTTGGCCGGGGGGATCCCCTACGAGCAGTACTTC; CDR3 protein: CASSLAGGIPYEQYF
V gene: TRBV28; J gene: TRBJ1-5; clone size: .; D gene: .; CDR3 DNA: TGTGCCAGCAGTTTACAGATCGATCAGCCCCAGCATTTT; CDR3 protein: CASSLQIDQPQHF
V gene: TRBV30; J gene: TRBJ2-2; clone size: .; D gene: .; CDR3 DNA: TGTGCCTGGGGGAGGGGGAGTCTCGAGACAGGGGAAACCGGGGAGCTGTTTTTT; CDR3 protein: CAWGRGSLETGETGELFF
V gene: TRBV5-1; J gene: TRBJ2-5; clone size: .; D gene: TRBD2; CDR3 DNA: TGCGCCAGCAGCTTGGGGACTAGGACTCAAGAGACCCAGTACTTC; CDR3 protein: CASSLGTRTQETQYF
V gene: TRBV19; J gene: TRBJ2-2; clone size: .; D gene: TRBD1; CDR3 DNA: TGTGCCAGTAGTACCGACAGGGCGAACACCGGGGAGCTGTTTTTT; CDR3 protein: CASSTDRANTGELFF
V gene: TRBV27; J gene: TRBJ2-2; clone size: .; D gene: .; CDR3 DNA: TGTGCCAGCAGCTATTGGGGGCCCGGGGAGCTGTTTTTT; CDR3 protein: CASSYWGPGELFF
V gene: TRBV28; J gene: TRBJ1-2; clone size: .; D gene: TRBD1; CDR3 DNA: TGTGCCAGCAGTGTGACAGGGGCGAGGTATGGCTACACCTTC; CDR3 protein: CASSVTGARYGYTF
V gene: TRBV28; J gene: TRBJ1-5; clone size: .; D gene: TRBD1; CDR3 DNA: TGTGCCAGCAACCTGATACAGGGGCAGCCCCAGCATTTT; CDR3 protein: CASNLIQGQPQHF
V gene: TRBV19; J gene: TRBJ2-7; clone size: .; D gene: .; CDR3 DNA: TGTGCCAGTAGTATAGATTCCGGTTGGAGCTACGAGCAGTACTTC; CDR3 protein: CASSIDSGWSYEQYF
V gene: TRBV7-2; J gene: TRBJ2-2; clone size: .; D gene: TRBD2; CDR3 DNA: TGTGCCAGCAGCCCGGGGGGGTGGTCCGGGGAGCTGTTTTTT; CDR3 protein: CASSPGGWSGELFF
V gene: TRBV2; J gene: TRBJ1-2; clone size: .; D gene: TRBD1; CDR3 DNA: TGTGCCAGCAGTGAAGAGGGGGCCGGCGGTCGCCACACCTTC; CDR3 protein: CASSEEGAGGRHTF
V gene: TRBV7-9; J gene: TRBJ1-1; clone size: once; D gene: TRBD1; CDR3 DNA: TGTGCCAGCAGCTCCCCCAACAGGGGGCGCAGGGTGAACACTGAAGCTTTCTTT; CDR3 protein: CASSSPNRGRRVNTEAFF
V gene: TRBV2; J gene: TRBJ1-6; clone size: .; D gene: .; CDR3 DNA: TGTGCCAGCCAGACACTGCGAGATAATTCACCCCTCCACTTT; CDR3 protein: CASQTLRDNSPLHF
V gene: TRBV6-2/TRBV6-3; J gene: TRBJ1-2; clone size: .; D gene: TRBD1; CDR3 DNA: TGTGCCAGCAGTGCACCGACAGGGAATAACTATGGCTACACCTTC; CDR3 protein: CASSAPTGNNYGYTF
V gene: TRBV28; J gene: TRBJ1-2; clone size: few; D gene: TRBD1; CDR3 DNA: TGTGCCAGCAGCCAGACAGGGGTCTATGGCTACACCTTC; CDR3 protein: CASSQTGVYGYTF
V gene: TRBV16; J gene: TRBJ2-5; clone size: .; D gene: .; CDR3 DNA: TGTGCCAGCAGCGGTGAAGCGACCCAGTACTTC; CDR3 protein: CASSGEATQYF